The rows below give T cell receptor beta chains drawn from one sample of a study of OX40 agonist ivuxolimab in advanced cancers. Sequencing was performed with immunoSEQ multiplex PCR; in TCRdb, only in-frame clones are kept and a portion is missing. The sample includes roughly 20,000 clones, 75% to 85% of them seen just once. The sample here was CD4+ or CD8+ T cells sorted from blood, taken in a trial of the OX40 agonist ivuxolimab. Receptors originate from an adult with an advanced solid tumor such as melanoma, head and neck, liver or kidney cancer. CDR3s include the opening cysteine and the closing phenylalanine or tryptophan.

TRBV6-6	TRBJ2-6	CASSPQGAGANVLTF
TRBV7-3	TRBJ2-1	CASSPGGGLAGDEQFF
TRBV11-2	TRBJ1-2	CASSRPGPSNYGYTF
TRBV5-1	TRBJ1-3	CASRVTGGSGNTIYF
TRBV11-2	TRBJ2-7	CASSLDQTSYEQYF
TRBV10-3	TRBJ2-7	CAISAGQGRVYEQYF
TRBV11-3	TRBJ2-2	CASSLGGNTWTGELFF
TRBV19	TRBJ1-6	CASSMEGLSSPLHF
TRBV6-6	TRBJ2-7	CASRHRDSYEQYF
TRBV7-2	TRBJ2-2	CASSLEVAGGTGELFF
TRBV5-1	TRBJ1-1	CASSQVGGFNTEAFF
TRBV18	TRBJ1-2	CASSPGPRGLGGGYTF
TRBV7-2	TRBJ1-2	CASSSSTGSFNYGYTF
TRBV5-4	TRBJ2-2	CASSLPRLVGTGELFF
TRBV20-1	TRBJ1-1	CSQLKAVEAFF
TRBV6-5	TRBJ1-2	CASSYAHTGPGYGYTF
TRBV2	TRBJ2-4	CASSSSGSKAKNIQYF
TRBV5-4	TRBJ1-3	CASSTQPSVGSGNTIYF
TRBV5-4	TRBJ1-6	CASSPGTGGWNSPLHF
TRBV14	TRBJ1-2	CASSQGYRHGYTF
TRBV9	TRBJ2-5	CASSFLAGGVGETQYF
TRBV7-9	TRBJ1-1	CASSSTGGRTEAFF
TRBV18	TRBJ1-2	CASSRQGEHYGYTF
TRBV7-9	TRBJ2-3	CASSLTLAASTDTQYF
TRBV19	TRBJ1-2	CASSLGQGANYGYTF
TRBV5-1	TRBJ2-5	CASSPTSTTETQYF
TRBV27	TRBJ2-1	CASALAGGSYSSYNEQFF
TRBV29-1	TRBJ2-7	CSVDGQGRYEQYF
TRBV19	TRBJ1-1	CASSRGQLNTEAFF
TRBV6-9	TRBJ1-4	CASRRTNEKLFF
TRBV9	TRBJ1-3	CASSVGDRELSGNTIYF
TRBV7-2	TRBJ2-7	CASSLEAPTEQYF
TRBV2	TRBJ1-5	CASSGQGVKGQPQHF
TRBV5-4	TRBJ2-5	CASRLAGGRETQYF
TRBV6-4	TRBJ1-5	CASSEKIGQPQHF
TRBV11-2	TRBJ2-1	CASSFLSPLAGDSYNEQFF
TRBV9	TRBJ2-5	CASSVRAGGPLAETQYF
TRBV7-2	TRBJ2-5	CASSLDGGRETQYF
TRBV18	TRBJ2-1	CASSPWTRGADEQFF
TRBV27	TRBJ2-5	CASSLGFQETQYF